Presented here are 6 T cell receptor beta chains from one specimen sequenced in a study of blood T cell repertoires in COVID-19 (dated by TCRdb to about 2020). The library was generated by the immunoSEQ multiplex PCR assay. Not all clones reach the TCRdb copy of this immuneACCESS table, which keeps in-frame sequences only. Checked studies attribute under half of the gap to unresolved V genes and leave the rest unexplained. For this sample the table gives 40,000 to 45,000 clones, of which approximately 91% were detected only once. Jointly, the top ten make up roughly 21% of the sample. The source material was peripheral blood. These receptor sequences come from a man aged 45-65 years with active COVID-19.

V is TRBV18 and J is TRBJ1-2; D unclear. This CDR3 comprises 12 residues. The germline V and J ends were trimmed by 2 bases and 4 bases, with 5 bases remaining between them. Germline lookup yields CDR1 KGHSH and CDR2 LQKENI. In DNA, the CDR3 is TGTGCCAGCTCACCAGGCATCTATGGCTACACCTTC. Its protein is CASSPGIYGYTF. The complete variable domain, with remaining parts taken from reference TRBV18 and TRBJ1-2, reads NAGVMQNPRHLVRRRGQEARLRCSPMKGHSHVYWYRQLPEEGLKFMVYLQKENIIDESGMPKERFSAEFPKEGPSILRIQQVVRGDSAAYFCASSPGIYGYTFGSGTRLTVV.

The chain is built from TRBV11-3 and TRBJ1-1, with TRBD1 as a possible D gene (5 bases). CDR1 is SGHNT, CDR2 YENEEA, per germline. This CDR3 contains 13 residues. Trimming left V 2 bases short and J 1 base short, with 5 bases between. The CDR3 DNA reads as TGTGCCAGCAGCTTAACAGGGAACACTGAAGCTTTCTTT. Encoded protein: CASSLTGNTEAFF.

V and J are TRBV27 and TRBJ2-3, with D perhaps TRBD1 (5 bases). This CDR3 is 14 amino acids long. Per the germline V gene, CDR1 is MNHEY and CDR2 is SMNVEV (reference sequence). V was shortened by 5 bases and J by 4 bases, with 13 bases between the two germline ends. CDR3 loop: CASSQGLTADTQYF. DNA of the CDR3: TGTGCCAGCAGTCAGGGCCTTACCGCAGATACGCAGTATTTT.

The chain couples TRBV13 to TRBJ2-1; unclear D gene. Between the trimmed V and J ends, which lost 4 bases and 5 bases, there was a span of 15 bases. Germline CDR1 PRHDT, CDR2 FYEKMQ (reference sequence). The CDR3 is made up of 15 amino acids. The CDR3 sequence: CASSSRSMPNNEQFF. Here the CDR3 DNA reads TGTGCCAGCAGCTCAAGATCTATGCCGAACAATGAGCAGTTCTTC.

This chain joins TRBV12-3 or TRBV12-4 and TRBJ2-2, with D unclear. The CDR3 spans 13 residues. V lost 7 bases and J lost 4, with 10 bases in between. The CDR3 is CASTPTGTGELFF. CDR3 sequence (DNA): TGTGCCAGCACCCCGACGGGCACCGGGGAGCTGTTTTTT.

V usage is TRBV28 and J usage is TRBJ2-3; D unclear. Deletions cut 5 bases from V and 5 bases from J, with 8 bases between. This CDR3 has 12 amino acids. Per the germline V gene, CDR1 is MDHEN and CDR2 is SYDVKM. As DNA, the CDR3 is TGTGCCAGCAGTCCTCCGGGAGATACGCAGTATTTT. It specifies CASSPPGDTQYF.